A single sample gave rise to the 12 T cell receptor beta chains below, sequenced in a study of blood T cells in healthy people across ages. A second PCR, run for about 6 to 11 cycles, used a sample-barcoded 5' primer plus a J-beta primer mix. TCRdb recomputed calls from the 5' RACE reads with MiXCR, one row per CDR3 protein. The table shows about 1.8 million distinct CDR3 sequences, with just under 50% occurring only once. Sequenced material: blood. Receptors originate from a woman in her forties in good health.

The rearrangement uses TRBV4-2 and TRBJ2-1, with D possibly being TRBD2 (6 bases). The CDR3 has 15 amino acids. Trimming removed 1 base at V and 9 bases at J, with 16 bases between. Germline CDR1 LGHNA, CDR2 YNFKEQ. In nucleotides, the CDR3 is TGTGCCAGCAGCCAAGGGGGACTGGCGAAGAGTGAGCAGTTCTTC. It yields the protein CASSQGGLAKSEQFF.

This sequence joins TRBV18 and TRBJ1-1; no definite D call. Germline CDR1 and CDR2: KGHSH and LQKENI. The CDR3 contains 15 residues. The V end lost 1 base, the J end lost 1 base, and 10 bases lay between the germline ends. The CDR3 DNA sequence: TGTGCCAGCTCACCACTCGCCCTAGGGAACACTGAAGCTTTCTTT. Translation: CASSPLALGNTEAFF.

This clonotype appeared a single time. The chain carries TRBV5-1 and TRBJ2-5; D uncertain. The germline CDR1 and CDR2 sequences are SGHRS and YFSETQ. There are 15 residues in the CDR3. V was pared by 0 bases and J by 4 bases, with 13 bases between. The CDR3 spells CASSLEFFILETQYF. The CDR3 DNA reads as TGCGCCAGCAGCTTGGAGTTTTTTATTTTAGAGACCCAGTACTTC.

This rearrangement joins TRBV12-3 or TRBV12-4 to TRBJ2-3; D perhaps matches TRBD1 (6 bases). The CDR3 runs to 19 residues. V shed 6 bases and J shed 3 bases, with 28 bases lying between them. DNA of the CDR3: TGTGCCAGCAGCAACACGGTTACCCCCAGGGGTTATAGGACAGATACGCAGTATTTT. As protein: CASSNTVTPRGYRTDTQYF.

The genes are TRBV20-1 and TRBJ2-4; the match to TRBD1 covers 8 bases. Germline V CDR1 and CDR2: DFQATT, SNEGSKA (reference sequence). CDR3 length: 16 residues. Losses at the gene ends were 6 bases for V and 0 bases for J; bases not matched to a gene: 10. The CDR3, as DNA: TGCAGTGCATGTGCTCCGGGACAGGTAGCCAAAAACATTCAGTACTTC. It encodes CSACAPGQVAKNIQYF.

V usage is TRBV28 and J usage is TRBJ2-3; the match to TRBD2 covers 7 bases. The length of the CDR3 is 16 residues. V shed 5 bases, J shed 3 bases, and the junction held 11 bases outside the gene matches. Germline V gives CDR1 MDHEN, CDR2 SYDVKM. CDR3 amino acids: CASSAPRGELTDTQYF. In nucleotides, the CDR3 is TGTGCCAGCAGTGCACCCCGGGGGGAGTTAACAGATACGCAGTATTTT.

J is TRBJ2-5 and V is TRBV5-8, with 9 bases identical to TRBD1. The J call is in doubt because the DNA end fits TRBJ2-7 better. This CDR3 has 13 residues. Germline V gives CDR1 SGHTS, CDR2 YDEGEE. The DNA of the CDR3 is TGTGCCAGCACACGTCGGACAGGGGTCGAGCAGTACTTC. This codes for CASTRRTGVEQYF.

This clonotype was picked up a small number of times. CDR3 sequence: CSARSPGGGEQYF. The CDR3 DNA is TGCAGTGCTAGATCACCCGGAGGGGGGGAGCAGTACTTC. The J gene is TRBJ2-5, the V gene TRBV20-1, with TRBD2 as a possible D gene (7 bases). The CDR3 extends over 13 amino acids. Germline V gene sequence: CDR1 DFQATT, CDR2 SNEGSKA (reference sequence). Trimming took off 2 bases at V and 11 bases at J, with 18 bases between the two ends.

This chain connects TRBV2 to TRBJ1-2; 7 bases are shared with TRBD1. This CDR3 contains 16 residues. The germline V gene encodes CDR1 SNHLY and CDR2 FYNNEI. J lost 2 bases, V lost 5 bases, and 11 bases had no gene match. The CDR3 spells CASSTRTGVGNYGYTF. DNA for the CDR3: TGTGCCAGCAGTACCAGAACAGGGGTGGGAAACTATGGCTACACCTTC. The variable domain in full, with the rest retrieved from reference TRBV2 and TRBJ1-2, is EPEVTQTPSHQVTQMGQEVILRCVPISNHLYFYWYRQILGQKVEFLVSFYNNEISEKSEIFDDQFSVERPDGSNFTLKIRSTKLEDSAMYFCASSTRTGVGNYGYTFGSGTRLTVV.

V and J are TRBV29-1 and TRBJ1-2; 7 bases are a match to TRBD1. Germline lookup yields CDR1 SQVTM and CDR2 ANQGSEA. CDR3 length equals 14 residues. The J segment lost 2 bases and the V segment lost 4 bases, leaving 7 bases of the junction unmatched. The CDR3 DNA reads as TGCAGCGTTGGGGGTGAACAGGGGAACTATGGCTACACCTTC. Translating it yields CSVGGEQGNYGYTF. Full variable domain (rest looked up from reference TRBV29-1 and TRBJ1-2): SAVISQKPSRDICQRGTSLTIQCQVDSQVTMMFWYRQQPGQSLTLIATANQGSEATYESGFVIDKFPISRPNLTFSTLTVSNMSPEDSSIYLCSVGGEQGNYGYTFGSGTRLTVV.

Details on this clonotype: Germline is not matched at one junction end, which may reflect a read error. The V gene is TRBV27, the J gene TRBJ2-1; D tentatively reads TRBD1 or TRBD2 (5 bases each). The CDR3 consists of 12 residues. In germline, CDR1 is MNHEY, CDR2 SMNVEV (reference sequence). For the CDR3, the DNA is TGTGTCAGCAGTTTACGGGGCGGTGAGCAGTTCTTC. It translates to CVSSLRGGEQFF.

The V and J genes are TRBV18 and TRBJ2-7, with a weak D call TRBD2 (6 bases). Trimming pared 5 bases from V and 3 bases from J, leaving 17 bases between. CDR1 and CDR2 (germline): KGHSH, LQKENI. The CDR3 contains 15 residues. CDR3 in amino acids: CASSARDSNRYEQYF. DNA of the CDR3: TGTGCCAGCTCAGCCCGGGACTCCAACCGCTACGAGCAGTACTTC. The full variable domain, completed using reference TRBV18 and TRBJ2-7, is NAGVMQNPRHLVRRRGQEARLRCSPMKGHSHVYWYRQLPEEGLKFMVYLQKENIIDESGMPKERFSAEFPKEGPSILRIQQVVRGDSAAYFCASSARDSNRYEQYFGPGTRLTVT.